The rows below give T cell receptor beta chains drawn from one sample of a study of OX40 agonist ivuxolimab in advanced cancers. Assay used: immunoSEQ multiplex PCR; TCRdb lists only in-frame clones, some missing. The sample shows about 25,000 clones, 65% to 90% of them seen only once. Sequences were derived from CD4+ or CD8+ T cells sorted from blood, sampled in a trial of the OX40 agonist ivuxolimab. The receptors come from an adult with an advanced solid tumor such as melanoma, head and neck, liver or kidney cancer. Both conserved end residues are part of each CDR3. The order of the fields is D gene, V gene, J gene, clone size, CDR3 protein, CDR3 DNA. The D gene is left open where the match is weak. Part of the rows lack a size; the others show once, few, many or a class for expanded clones.

>NA|TRBV19|TRBJ1-2|NA
CASSIRQTSYYGYTF
TGTGCCAGTAGTATTAGGCAGACGTCCTACTATGGCTACACCTTC
>NA|TRBV6-6|TRBJ2-7|NA
CATALGRDYEQYF
TGTGCCACCGCACTAGGACGGGACTACGAGCAGTACTTC
>NA|TRBV4-1|TRBJ2-7|NA
CASSYRLSYEQYF
TGCGCCAGCAGCTACAGGCTATCCTACGAGCAGTACTTC
>TRBD2|TRBV7-9|TRBJ2-7|NA
CASLKTPGGYEQYF
TGTGCCAGCCTTAAGACCCCGGGGGGCTACGAGCAGTACTTC
>NA|TRBV11-2|TRBJ1-4|NA
CASSPWTNNEKLFF
TGTGCCAGCAGCCCTTGGACAAATAATGAAAAACTGTTTTTT
>NA|TRBV4-1|TRBJ2-1|NA
CASSQPPYNEQFF
TGCGCCAGCAGCCAGCCCCCCTACAATGAGCAGTTCTTC
>NA|TRBV27|TRBJ1-5|NA
CASSLSTSNNQPQHF
TGTGCCAGCAGTTTATCGACATCGAACAATCAGCCCCAGCATTTT
>TRBD1|TRBV10-1|TRBJ1-5|NA
CASRSGTGNNQPQHF
TGCGCCAGCAGGTCCGGGACAGGCAACAATCAGCCCCAGCATTTT
>NA|TRBV7-8|TRBJ2-1|once
CASSFWQVDNEQFF
TGTGCCAGCAGCTTTTGGCAGGTTGACAATGAGCAGTTCTTC
>NA|TRBV4-2|TRBJ2-2|few
CASRPLTIPGELFF
TGTGCCAGCAGACCCCTGACGATTCCCGGGGAGCTGTTTTTT
>TRBD1|TRBV29-1|TRBJ2-7|NA
CSVVGTGVGHEQYF
TGCAGCGTTGTCGGAACAGGGGTGGGACACGAGCAGTACTTC
>TRBD1|TRBV28|TRBJ1-6|NA
CASRSTGANNSPLHF
TGTGCCAGCAGGTCGACAGGGGCTAATAATTCACCCCTCCACTTT